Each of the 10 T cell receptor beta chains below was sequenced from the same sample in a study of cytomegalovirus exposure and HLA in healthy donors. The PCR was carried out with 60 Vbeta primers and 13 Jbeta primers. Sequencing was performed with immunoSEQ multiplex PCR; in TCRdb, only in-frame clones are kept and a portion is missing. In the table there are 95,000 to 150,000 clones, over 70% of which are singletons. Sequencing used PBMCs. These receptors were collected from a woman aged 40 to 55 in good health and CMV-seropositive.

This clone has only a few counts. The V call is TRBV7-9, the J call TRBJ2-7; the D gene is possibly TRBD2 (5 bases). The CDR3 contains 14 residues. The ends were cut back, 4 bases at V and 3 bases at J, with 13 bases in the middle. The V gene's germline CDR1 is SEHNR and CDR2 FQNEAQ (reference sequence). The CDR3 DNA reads TGTGCCAGCAGCTCGAGGACGGGGAACTACGAGCAGTACTTC. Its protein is CASSSRTGNYEQYF.

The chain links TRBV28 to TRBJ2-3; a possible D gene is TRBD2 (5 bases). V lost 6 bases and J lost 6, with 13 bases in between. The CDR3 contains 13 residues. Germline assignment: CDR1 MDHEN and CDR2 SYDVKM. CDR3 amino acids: CASRQTIPDTQYF. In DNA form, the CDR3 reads TGTGCCAGCAGACAGACTATTCCCGATACGCAGTATTTT.

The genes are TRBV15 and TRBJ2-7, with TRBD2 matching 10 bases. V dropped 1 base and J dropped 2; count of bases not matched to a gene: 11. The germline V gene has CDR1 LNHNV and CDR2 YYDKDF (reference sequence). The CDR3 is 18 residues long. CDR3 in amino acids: CATSRVGQTSGRTYEQYF. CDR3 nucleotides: TGTGCCACCAGCAGAGTGGGACAGACTAGCGGGCGGACCTACGAGCAGTACTTC.

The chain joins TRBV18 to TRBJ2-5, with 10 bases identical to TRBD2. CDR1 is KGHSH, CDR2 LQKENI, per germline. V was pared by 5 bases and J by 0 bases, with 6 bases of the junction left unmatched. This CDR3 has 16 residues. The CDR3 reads CASSIRTSGYQETQYF. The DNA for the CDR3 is TGTGCCAGCTCAATACGGACTAGCGGATACCAAGAGACCCAGTACTTC.

The CDR3 bases are TGTGCCAGCAGCTTAGGCATCAGCGGGAGGGCCGGTGAGCAGTTCTTC. This gives the protein CASSLGISGRAGEQFF. This sequence joins TRBV13 and TRBJ2-1; 10 bases are a match to TRBD2. V shed 0 bases and J 9 bases; nucleotides not matched to a gene: 8. Germline CDR1 PRHDT, CDR2 FYEKMQ (reference sequence). The CDR3 is 16 residues long.

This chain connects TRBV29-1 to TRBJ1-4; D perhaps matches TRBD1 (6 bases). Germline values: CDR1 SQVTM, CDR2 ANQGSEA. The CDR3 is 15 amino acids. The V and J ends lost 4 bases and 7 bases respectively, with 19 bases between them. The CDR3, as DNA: TGCAGCGTTGGCTCCGGGGGGCAGGGTGGTGAAAAACTGTTTTTT. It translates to CSVGSGGQGGEKLFF.

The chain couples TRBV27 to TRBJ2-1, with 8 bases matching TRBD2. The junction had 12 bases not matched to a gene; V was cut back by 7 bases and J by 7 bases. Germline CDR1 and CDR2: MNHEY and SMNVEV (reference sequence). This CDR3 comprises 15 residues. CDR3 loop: CASTLSGSILNEQFF. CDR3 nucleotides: TGTGCCAGCACCTTAAGCGGGAGTATCCTAAATGAGCAGTTCTTC.

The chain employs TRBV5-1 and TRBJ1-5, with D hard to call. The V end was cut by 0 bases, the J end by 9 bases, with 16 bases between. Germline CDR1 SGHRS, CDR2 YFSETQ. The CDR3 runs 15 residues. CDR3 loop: CASSLGPGLGLPQHF. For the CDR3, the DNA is TGCGCCAGCAGCTTGGGACCCGGACTGGGGTTGCCCCAGCATTTT.

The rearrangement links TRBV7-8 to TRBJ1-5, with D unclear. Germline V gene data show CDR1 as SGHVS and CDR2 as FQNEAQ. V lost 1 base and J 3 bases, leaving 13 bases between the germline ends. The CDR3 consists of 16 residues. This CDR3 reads CASSLESRISNQPQHF. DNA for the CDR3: TGTGCCAGCAGCTTAGAATCCAGGATTTCCAATCAGCCCCAGCATTTT. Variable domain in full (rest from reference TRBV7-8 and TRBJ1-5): GAGVSQSPRYKVAKRGQDVALRCDPISGHVSLFWYQQALGQGPEFLTYFQNEAQLDKSGLPSDRFFAERPEGSVSTLKIQRTQQEDSAVYLCASSLESRISNQPQHFGDGTRLSIL.

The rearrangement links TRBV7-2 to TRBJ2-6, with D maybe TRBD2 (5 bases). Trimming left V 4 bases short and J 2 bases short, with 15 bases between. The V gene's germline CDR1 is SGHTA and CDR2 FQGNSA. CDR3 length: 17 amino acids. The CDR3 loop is CASSSSRTSTGANVLTF. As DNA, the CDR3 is TGTGCCAGCAGCTCTAGCCGAACCTCCACTGGGGCCAACGTCCTGACTTTC.